Each of the 24 T cell receptor beta chains below was sequenced from the same sample in a study of cytomegalovirus exposure and HLA in healthy donors. The assay was immunoSEQ multiplex PCR, and TCRdb's table has in-frame clones only and misses some. The sample includes hundreds of thousands of clones, approximately 90% of them seen just once. The sample consisted of PBMCs. The receptors were gathered from a woman younger than 35 in good health and CMV-seronegative.

The chain uses TRBV2 and TRBJ2-1; 10 nucleotides align to TRBD2. Germline V gene data show CDR1 as SNHLY and CDR2 as FYNNEI. V shed 6 bases, J shed 0 bases, and the junction held 2 bases outside the gene matches. This CDR3 has 15 amino acids. The CDR3 DNA is TGTGCCAGCAGAGCGGGGGGGTCCTCCTACAATGAGCAGTTCTTC. Translated, it gives CASRAGGSSYNEQFF.

The gene calls are TRBV19 and TRBJ2-2; D not resolved. V was cut by 5 bases and J by 7 bases, with 8 bases left in between. This CDR3 has 12 amino acids. CDR1 and CDR2 from the germline V gene are LNHDA and SQIVND (reference sequence). The CDR3: CASSPTVGELFF. CDR3 sequence (DNA): TGTGCCAGTAGTCCGACTGTCGGGGAGCTGTTTTTT.

The rearrangement links TRBV6-1 to TRBJ1-6, with 7 positions matching TRBD1. Unmatched junction bases numbered 7, after V lost 1 base and J lost 10 bases. The CDR3 is 15 amino acids. Germline V gene lookup returns CDR1 MNHNS and CDR2 SASEGT. In DNA, the CDR3 is TGTGCCAGCAGTGAAGGGACAGGCTGGGGATCACCCCTCCACTTT. Its protein product is CASSEGTGWGSPLHF.

This chain joins TRBV7-9 and TRBJ2-1; 8 positions agree with TRBD2. This CDR3 has 17 residues. V was pared by 5 bases and J by 5 bases, with 14 bases of the junction left unmatched. Germline V gene sequence: CDR1 SEHNR, CDR2 FQNEAQ (reference sequence). CDR3 protein: CASSPLNRAGGNNEQFF. CDR3 DNA: TGTGCCAGCAGCCCCTTAAATAGGGCGGGAGGTAACAATGAGCAGTTCTTC.

J is TRBJ1-2 and V is TRBV27, with 10 nucleotides matching TRBD1. Trimming cost V 3 bases and J 3 bases; bases outside gene matches: 13. From germline, CDR1 is MNHEY and CDR2 SMNVEV (reference sequence). The CDR3 is 18 amino acids. The CDR3 nucleotides read TGTGCCAGCAGTTTTACTGCGGGACAGGGGCTTCAGGACTATGGCTACACCTTC. This encodes CASSFTAGQGLQDYGYTF.

This chain links TRBV9 with TRBJ2-7; 7 positions agree with TRBD2. Trimming at V came to 1 base and at J to 6 bases, leaving 7 bases not matched to a gene. This CDR3 has 14 amino acids. Germline V gives CDR1 SGDLS, CDR2 YYNGEE. CDR3 protein: CASSVSPAGTEQYF. The CDR3 nucleotides are TGTGCCAGCAGCGTAAGCCCAGCGGGAACCGAGCAGTACTTC.

The chain joins TRBV28 to TRBJ1-5, with D possibly being TRBD1 (5 bases). This CDR3 is built from 16 residues. V lost 3 bases and J 0 bases, leaving 12 bases between the germline ends. Germline V gene lookup returns CDR1 MDHEN and CDR2 SYDVKM. CDR3 protein: CASSLYQGNSNQPQHF. The CDR3 DNA sequence: TGTGCCAGCAGTTTGTATCAGGGTAATAGCAATCAGCCCCAGCATTTT.

This chain links TRBV7-9 with TRBJ2-1; D is uncertain. Trimming removed 5 bases from V and 5 bases from J, with 13 bases in between. The CDR3 has 14 residues. Germline CDR1 and CDR2: SEHNR and FQNEAQ (reference sequence). The CDR3 loop reads CASSLLYENNEQFF. The CDR3 region has the DNA TGTGCCAGCAGCCTCCTCTACGAGAACAATGAGCAGTTCTTC.

On this clone itself: The junction departs from germline at one end; a sequencing error may be responsible. The rearrangement joins TRBV6-5 to TRBJ1-2, with 9 positions matching TRBD1. This CDR3 is built from 12 residues. Germline CDR1 is MNHEY and CDR2 is SVGAGI. The CDR3 DNA reads TGTGCCAGCAGTTCCGGGACAGGGTGGGCTTTGTTC. Protein sequence: CASSSGTGWALF.

This clone was picked up one time. In the same sample, other DNA sequences code for this CDR3. The genes are TRBV6-1 and TRBJ1-5, with D uncertain. Germline-derived CDR1 and CDR2 are MNHNS and SASEGT. This CDR3 is built from 13 residues. The ends were cut back, 4 bases at V and 4 bases at J, with 8 bases in the middle. As DNA, the CDR3 is TGTGCCAGCAGTGGCGGTCGGAATCAGCCCCAGCATTTT. Translation gives CASSGGRNQPQHF.

As DNA, the CDR3 is TGTGCCAGCAGCCTTCGTTTTTCAGATACGCAGTATTTT. Translating gives CASSLRFSDTQYF. The J gene is TRBJ2-3, the V gene TRBV6-5; D is ambiguous. Germline CDR1 is MNHEY and CDR2 is SVGAGI. The germline V and J ends were trimmed by 6 bases and 4 bases, with 11 bases remaining between them. The CDR3 length is 13 residues.

In its sample, this clone was seen once. The chain employs TRBV13 and TRBJ2-6; 8 bases fit TRBD1. CDR1 and CDR2 from the germline V gene are PRHDT and FYEKMQ (reference sequence). V shed 5 bases and J 0 bases; nucleotides not matched to a gene: 9. The CDR3 extends over 18 amino acids. The CDR3 region has the DNA TGTGCCAGCAGCACCCTACAGGGGGGACACTCTGGGGCCAACGTCCTGACTTTC. Translation gives CASSTLQGGHSGANVLTF.

This chain links TRBV27 with TRBJ2-5, with 14 bases lining up with TRBD2. This CDR3 spans 16 amino acids. The J segment lost 5 bases and the V segment lost 4 bases, leaving 6 bases of the junction unmatched. Looked up from germline, CDR1 is MNHEY and CDR2 is SMNVEV (reference sequence). Here the CDR3 DNA reads TGTGCCAGCAGTTCAAGACTAGCGGGAGGGCCGGAGACCCAGTACTTC. Encoded protein: CASSSRLAGGPETQYF.

V gene TRBV28 combines with J gene TRBJ1-6; tentative D call: TRBD1 (5 bases). Deletions cut 7 bases from V and 4 bases from J, with 11 bases between. This CDR3 comprises 14 residues. In germline, CDR1 is MDHEN, CDR2 SYDVKM. The DNA for the CDR3 is TGTGCCAGCACCACCGGGGGGTATAATTCACCCCTCCACTTT. It codes for CASTTGGYNSPLHF.

The rearrangement joins TRBV4-1 to TRBJ2-7; possibly TRBD2 for D (6 bases). V was cut by 1 base and J by 3 bases, with 7 bases left in between. The CDR3 covers 13 residues. Germline V gene sequence: CDR1 MGHRA, CDR2 YSYEKL. The CDR3 DNA follows: TGCGCCAGCAGCCAAGCGGACTACTACGAGCAGTACTTC. Residues: CASSQADYYEQYF.

This rearrangement joins TRBV6-1 to TRBJ2-1; the match to TRBD2 covers 14 bases. The CDR3 loop spans 16 amino acids. Trimming cost V 3 bases and J 9 bases; bases outside gene matches: 7. Germline assignment: CDR1 MNHNS and CDR2 SASEGT. As DNA, the CDR3 is TGTGCCAGCAGTGAGCCGGGACTAGCGGGAGAGGTTGAGCAGTTCTTC. This encodes CASSEPGLAGEVEQFF.

Only one count was recorded for this clone. V usage is TRBV5-6 and J usage is TRBJ1-4; D may be TRBD1 (5 bases). Trimming removed 2 bases at V and 6 bases at J, with 11 bases between. Germline CDR1 SGHDT, CDR2 YYEEEE. The CDR3 contains 14 residues. CDR3 bases: TGTGCCAGCAGCTTCAGGGATGGGGATGAAAAACTGTTTTTT. Its protein is CASSFRDGDEKLFF.

The rearrangement uses TRBV5-8 and TRBJ1-5, with TRBD1 identical over 10 bases. CDR1 and CDR2 from the germline V gene are SGHTS and YDEGEE. CDR3 length equals 19 residues. With V trimmed by 4 bases and J by 0 bases, 13 bases remained unmatched. CDR3 DNA: TGTGCCAGCAGCGCCACCGGGACAGGGGTCTTTTATAGCAATCAGCCCCAGCATTTT. Translation gives CASSATGTGVFYSNQPQHF.

V gene TRBV28 combines with J gene TRBJ2-5; D call uncertain. CDR3 size: 12 residues. Germline CDR1 reads MDHEN; CDR2 reads SYDVKM. V lost 6 bases and J lost 9, with 14 bases in between. In nucleotides, the CDR3 is TGTGCCAGCAGCCAGGTCGTCAGTGCCCAGTACTTC. Protein sequence: CASSQVVSAQYF.

The chain recombines TRBV6-1 with TRBJ1-2; D remains unclear. Trimming took off 3 bases at V and 8 bases at J, with 4 bases between the two ends. This CDR3 is 10 amino acids long. CDR1 is MNHNS, CDR2 SASEGT, per germline. In DNA form, the CDR3 reads TGTGCCAGCAGTGAGGAGGGCTACACCTTC. Translation: CASSEEGYTF.

The chain couples TRBV9 to TRBJ1-1, with no clear D. The V gene lost 0 bases and the J gene lost 5 bases, with 11 bases spanning the gap. Germline CDR1 reads SGDLS; CDR2 reads YYNGEE. The CDR3 extends over 14 amino acids. CDR3 residues: CASSVDSRSTEAFF. The DNA for the CDR3 is TGTGCCAGCAGCGTAGATTCCCGGTCTACTGAAGCTTTCTTT.

J is TRBJ1-1 and V is TRBV5-1, with D perhaps TRBD1 (5 bases). This CDR3 region has 14 residues. The germline V and J ends were trimmed by 4 bases and 0 bases, with 10 bases remaining between them. Germline CDR1 and CDR2: SGHRS and YFSETQ. As DNA, the CDR3 is TGCGCCAGCAGCCCAGGGTTAGTGAACACTGAAGCTTTCTTT. It yields the protein CASSPGLVNTEAFF.

The chain couples TRBV29-1 to TRBJ1-2; the D gene is possibly TRBD1 (6 bases). This CDR3 has 15 amino acids. Germline assignment: CDR1 SQVTM and CDR2 ANQGSEA. V lost 5 bases and J 4 bases, leaving 20 bases between the germline ends. The CDR3 DNA is TGCAGCGTTTCCCACAGGGAAGTCGTCGGCTATGGCTACACCTTC. It encodes CSVSHREVVGYGYTF.

This chain links TRBV7-9 with TRBJ2-2; TRBD1 is a possible D gene (6 bases). Germline V CDR1 and CDR2: SEHNR, FQNEAQ (reference sequence). The length of the CDR3 is 15 residues. V lost 1 base to trimming and J lost 7 bases, with 13 bases between them. CDR3 DNA: TGTGCCAGCAGCTTAGACTCAGGGGCGGACGGGGAGCTGTTTTTT. Amino acid sequence: CASSLDSGADGELFF.